The entry below describes one T cell receptor beta chain. Its antigen is unidentified. A much larger clonotype is one base distant, so this may be a read error. TCRdb fed the PCR reads into MiXCR, producing one record per CDR3 protein. The sample consists of about 640,000 distinct CDR3 sequences, 15% to 20% of them appearing once. This specimen comes from a study of molecular identifiers for immune sequencing clone quantification. Study-wide results and limits: Effector cells had over 99% of their molecules in clones above 20 RNA copies, while naive cells had under 1%.

Libraries used roughly 17,000 to 1,000,000 sorted naive CD8 T cells and 10%, 30% or 50% RNA input. Germline assignment: CDR1 SGHTA and CDR2 FQGNSA. This CDR3 comprises 15 residues. With 1 base removed from V and 5 bases from J, the gap between germline ends came to 15 bases. Material: naive CD8+ T cells from blood, with Jurkat cell RNA spiked in. Subset reported: FACS-sorted CD8+CD4-CCR7+CD45RA+ naive T cells. The rearrangement uses TRBV7-2 and TRBJ2-7, with a possible D match to TRBD1 (5 bases). The receptor's source is a human donor in good health. Some libraries in this study had Jurkat cell RNA spiked in. The CDR3 nucleotides are TGTGCCAGCAGCTTAGGCTCGGACAATCGTGACGAGCAGTACTTC. Translation gives CASSLGSDNRDEQYF.